The 30 T cell receptor beta chains below were found in one sample sequenced in a study of immune evolution from preneoplasia to lung adenocarcinoma. Data came from immunoSEQ multiplex PCR; TCRdb stores just in-frame clones and leaves some out. The sample yields thousands of clones, about 76% seen once. Sequenced input: FFPE adjacent normal lung tissue. The receptor source for this set is a person between 55 and 80 years old with lung adenocarcinoma.

The genes are TRBV6-6 and TRBJ2-3, with 12 bases that match TRBD1. The CDR3 has 16 amino acids. J lost 6 bases, V lost 5 bases, and 9 bases had no gene match. The germline V gene has CDR1 MNHNY and CDR2 SVGAGI (reference sequence). The chain's CDR3 is CASSGGTGGALDTQYF. For the CDR3, the DNA is TGTGCCAGCAGTGGGGGGACAGGGGGCGCCTTGGATACGCAGTATTTT.

The chain links TRBV6-1 to TRBJ1-3; 7 positions agree with TRBD1. Germline values: CDR1 MNHNS, CDR2 SASEGT. After removal of 8 bases from V and 2 bases from J, the junction contained 6 bases not matched to a gene. The CDR3 is 14 amino acids. CDR3 nucleotides: TGTGCCAGCTCCCTCGACAGGGCTGGAAACACCATATATTTT. Protein sequence: CASSLDRAGNTIYF.

Remarks on this clone: The junction differs from germline at one of its ends, possibly a read error. The sample contains more than one DNA sequence encoding this CDR3. The chain joins TRBV18 to TRBJ1-1, with D possibly being TRBD1 (5 bases). Germline V gene lookup returns CDR1 KGHSH and CDR2 LQKENI. CDR3 length: 14 amino acids. The DNA of the CDR3 is TGTGCCAGCTCCCCACCAGGGCGGAACACTGAAGCTTTCTTT. As protein: CASSPPGRNTEAFF.

The chain links TRBV19 to TRBJ2-3, with a weak D call TRBD1 (6 bases). Germline loops: CDR1 LNHDA, CDR2 SQIVND (reference sequence). Between the trimmed V and J ends, which lost 6 bases and 5 bases, there was a span of 12 bases. CDR3 length: 13 residues. CDR3 amino acids: CASSYSTGDTQYF. The CDR3 DNA reads as TGTGCCAGTAGCTATTCGACAGGAGATACGCAGTATTTT.

The gene calls are TRBV5-5 and TRBJ1-5; tentatively, D is TRBD1 (6 bases). Deletions cut 0 bases from V and 7 bases from J, with 17 bases between. The germline CDR1 and CDR2 sequences are SGHKS and YYEKEE (reference sequence). The CDR3 loop spans 16 amino acids. CDR3 loop: CASSLESWGGGQPQHF. The CDR3 coding sequence is TGTGCCAGCAGCTTGGAATCGTGGGGGGGCGGGCAGCCCCAGCATTTT. The variable domain in full, with the rest retrieved from reference TRBV5-5 and TRBJ1-5, is DAGVTQSPTHLIKTRGQQVTLRCSPISGHKSVSWYQQVLGQGPQFIFQYYEKEERGRGNFPDRFSARQFPNYSSELNVNALLLGDSALYLCASSLESWGGGQPQHFGDGTRLSIL.

This clone was seen only once. The chain recombines TRBV25-1 with TRBJ1-2, with D possibly being TRBD1 (5 bases). This CDR3 is built from 14 residues. From germline, CDR1 is MGHDK and CDR2 SYGVNS. V was pared by 3 bases and J by 8 bases, with 16 bases between. The CDR3 here is CASSDVRGLGGYTF. In DNA, the CDR3 is TGTGCCAGCAGTGACGTTAGGGGATTGGGCGGCTACACCTTC.

V usage is TRBV15 and J usage is TRBJ1-4; D gene unclear. CDR1 and CDR2 from the germline V gene are LNHNV and YYDKDF (reference sequence). V lost 4 bases and J 3 bases, leaving 6 bases between the germline ends. This CDR3 comprises 13 residues. The CDR3 DNA reads TGTGCCACCAGCATCGCACCTAATGAAAAACTGTTTTTT. Amino acids: CATSIAPNEKLFF.

The V and J genes are TRBV7-3 and TRBJ1-3; no firm D call. The V gene's germline CDR1 is SGHTA and CDR2 FQGTGA. This CDR3 contains 14 residues. With 5 bases removed from V and 4 bases from J, the gap between germline ends came to 12 bases. CDR3 sequence reads: CASSEGGGGNTIYF. The CDR3 DNA follows: TGTGCCAGCAGCGAAGGCGGTGGGGGAAACACCATATATTTT.

A single count supports this clone. This chain links TRBV19 with TRBJ2-2, with a possible D match to TRBD1 (5 bases). V was pared by 0 bases and J by 5 bases, with 13 bases between. The CDR3 has 16 residues. CDR1 LNHDA and CDR2 SQIVND come from the germline V gene (reference sequence). The CDR3 loop reads CASSIEGPGRTGELFF. For the CDR3, the DNA is TGTGCCAGTAGTATAGAAGGGCCAGGGCGTACCGGGGAGCTGTTTTTT. The complete variable domain, with remaining parts taken from reference TRBV19 and TRBJ2-2, reads DGGITQSPKYLFRKEGQNVTLSCEQNLNHDAMYWYRQDPGQGLRLIYYSQIVNDFQKGDIAEGYSVSREKKESFPLTVTSAQKNPTAFYLCASSIEGPGRTGELFFGEGSRLTVL.

This clone turned up a few times. The chain joins TRBV30 to TRBJ1-3; unclear D gene. The germline CDR1 and CDR2 sequences are GTSNPN and SVGIG (reference sequence). The V end was cut by 5 bases, the J end by 4 bases, with 15 bases between. This CDR3 is 14 amino acids long. CDR3 residues: CAWRSPGRGNTIYF. The CDR3 DNA reads TGTGCCTGGCGAAGTCCGGGGAGAGGAAACACCATATATTTT.

The rearrangement uses TRBV5-6 and TRBJ2-5; D is uncertain. CDR3 size: 13 residues. Germline-derived CDR1 and CDR2 are SGHDT and YYEEEE. The V and J ends lost 5 bases and 5 bases respectively, with 13 bases between them. CDR3 nucleotide sequence: TGTGCCAGCAGACGGGCCTCTGGGGAGACCCAGTACTTC. The encoded protein is CASRRASGETQYF.

This sequence joins TRBV4-2 and TRBJ2-3, with 9 positions matching TRBD1. This CDR3 comprises 16 residues. The trim removed 1 base at V and 0 bases at J, leaving 2 bases unmatched. Germline CDR1 LGHNA, CDR2 YNFKEQ. CDR3 residues: CASSQGDRVSTDTQYF. The CDR3 DNA follows: TGTGCCAGCAGCCAAGGGGACAGGGTGAGCACAGATACGCAGTATTTT.

This chain's CDR3 is CASSLKDGGLAQYF. Written as DNA, the CDR3 is TGTGCCAGCAGCTTAAAGGACGGCGGGTTGGCGCAGTATTTT. The rearrangement uses TRBV7-3 and TRBJ2-3; TRBD2 is a possible D gene (5 bases). Trimming shortened V by 1 base and J by 10 bases, and 15 bases separated the two germline ends. The CDR3 length is 14 residues. Germline CDR1 is SGHTA and CDR2 is FQGTGA.

V usage is TRBV12-5 and J usage is TRBJ1-1, with unresolved D. The CDR3 sequence is 14 residues long. Germline CDR1 is LGHNT and CDR2 is FRNRAP. V shed 1 base and J shed 0 bases, with 6 bases lying between them. The CDR3 loop is CASGLGTVNTEAFF. The CDR3 coding sequence is TGTGCTAGTGGTTTGGGCACAGTGAACACTGAAGCTTTCTTT.

A note on this clone: This CDR3 fails to terminate in the conserved phenylalanine or tryptophan, so it likely reflects a read error. It is unclear where the CDR3 begins or ends on the DNA, so no DNA is shown, and the CDR3 is as TCRdb lists it. The chain employs TRBV10-1 and TRBJ2-3. From germline, CDR1 is WNHNN and CDR2 SYGVQD (reference sequence). Termini included, the CDR3 measures 9 amino acids. The CDR3 spells CASSENRPL.

A remark on this clone: Other DNA sequences in this specimen translate into the identical CDR3. V is TRBV19 and J is TRBJ1-5; D is uncertain. Germline V lookup: CDR1 LNHDA, CDR2 SQIVND (reference sequence). The CDR3 length is 12 residues. Trimming took off 6 bases at V and 0 bases at J, with 3 bases between the two ends. Written as DNA, the CDR3 is TGTGCCAGTAGAGTTAGCAATCAGCCCCAGCATTTT. Residues: CASRVSNQPQHF.

The chain has TRBV9 and TRBJ2-1, with 9 bases identical to TRBD2. Trimming took 0 bases from V and 5 from J; bases not matched to a gene: 3. There are 15 residues in the CDR3. CDR1 and CDR2 (germline): SGDLS, YYNGEE. CDR3 DNA sequence: TGTGCCAGCAGCGTAGGACTAGCGGCGAACAATGAGCAGTTCTTC. This translates into CASSVGLAANNEQFF.

This clone has a single count. Here the CDR3 reads CAINTGQGFGYTF. CDR3 coding DNA: TGTGCCATTAACACGGGACAGGGTTTTGGCTACACCTTC. The V and J genes are TRBV10-3 and TRBJ1-2; TRBD1 matches 9 bases. Germline V CDR1 and CDR2: ENHRY, SYGVKD. The CDR3 has 13 residues. Trimming at V came to 9 bases and at J to 7 bases, leaving 9 bases not matched to a gene.

V usage is TRBV5-1 and J usage is TRBJ2-7, with D possibly being TRBD1 (6 bases). Germline assignment: CDR1 SGHRS and CDR2 YFSETQ. The CDR3 runs 14 residues. Trimming shortened V by 4 bases and J by 2 bases, and 13 bases separated the two germline ends. The DNA of the CDR3 is TGCGCCAGCAGCCGCCTGGACAGTCCCTACGAGCAGTACTTC. As protein: CASSRLDSPYEQYF. The complete variable domain, with remaining parts taken from reference TRBV5-1 and TRBJ2-7, reads KAGVTQTPRYLIKTRGQQVTLSCSPISGHRSVSWYQQTPGQGLQFLFEYFSETQRNKGNFPGRFSGRQFSNSRSEMNVSTLELGDSALYLCASSRLDSPYEQYFGPGTRLTVT.

The chain is built from TRBV28 and TRBJ1-4, with D possibly being TRBD1 (5 bases). Trimming cost V 5 bases and J 14 bases, with 18 bases left between them. The germline CDR1 and CDR2 sequences are MDHEN and SYDVKM. The CDR3 length is 13 residues. CDR3 in amino acids: CASSVNSGVGLFF. CDR3 nucleotides: TGTGCCAGCAGTGTAAACTCGGGGGTCGGGCTGTTTTTT.

Concerning this clone: Additional DNA sequences in this sample encode the identical CDR3. V and J are TRBV30 and TRBJ1-4; 10 bases line up with TRBD1. Trimming removed 4 bases from V and 7 bases from J; junction bases left unmatched: 9. There are 15 residues in the CDR3. Germline V gives CDR1 GTSNPN, CDR2 SVGIG (reference sequence). The CDR3 DNA sequence: TGTGCCTGGACCAAAACCGGGACAGGGGTTGAAAAACTGTTTTTT. Translating it yields CAWTKTGTGVEKLFF.

The rearrangement uses TRBV11-2 and TRBJ1-2; D remains unclear. The germline V gene has CDR1 SGHAT and CDR2 FQNNGV. V was clipped by 5 bases and J by 5 bases, with 12 bases between them. CDR3 length: 13 residues. CDR3 DNA sequence: TGTGCCAGCAGCCGGGGAGTCGGGTATGGCTACACCTTC. It codes for CASSRGVGYGYTF. Supplemented by reference TRBV11-2 and TRBJ1-2, the full variable domain reads EAGVAQSPRYKIIEKRQSVAFWCNPISGHATLYWYQQILGQGPKLLIQFQNNGVVDDSQLPKDRFSAERLKGVDSTLKIQPAKLEDSAVYLCASSRGVGYGYTFGSGTRLTVV.

This clone was observed a handful of times. The chain combines TRBV5-1 with TRBJ2-5; 7 positions match TRBD1. CDR3 size: 14 residues. Trimming removed 2 bases from V and 1 base from J; junction bases left unmatched: 2. CDR1 and CDR2 from the germline V gene are SGHRS and YFSETQ. CDR3 protein: CASSLQGIQETQYF. The DNA of the CDR3 is TGCGCCAGCAGCTTACAGGGGATCCAAGAGACCCAGTACTTC.

This chain links TRBV9 with TRBJ1-2; unclear D gene. CDR1 is SGDLS and CDR2 is YYNGEE in the germline V gene. This CDR3 is built from 16 residues. V lost 4 bases to trimming and J lost 4 bases, with 20 bases between them. DNA of the CDR3: TGTGCCAGCAGCCCAGAAGCGGACGGAGATCTCTATGGCTACACCTTC. As protein: CASSPEADGDLYGYTF.

This clone was detected a few times. The CDR3 DNA reads TGTGCCAGCAGTCCGCGGGGGACAGTCGTAAAGACCCAGTACTTC. Translation: CASSPRGTVVKTQYF. The J gene is TRBJ2-5, the V gene TRBV28; D assignment may be TRBD1 or TRBD2 (7 bases each). Trimming took 5 bases from V and 6 from J, leaving 19 bases between them. From germline, CDR1 is MDHEN and CDR2 SYDVKM. CDR3 size: 15 residues.

This sequence joins TRBV5-1 and TRBJ2-2; 12 nucleotides agree with TRBD1. This CDR3 region has 17 residues. Germline-derived CDR1 and CDR2 are SGHRS and YFSETQ. Unmatched junction bases numbered 10, after V lost 4 bases and J lost 6 bases. CDR3 nucleotide sequence: TGCGCCAGCAGCGGCCGGCAGGGACAGGGGGCCTCCGGGGAGCTGTTTTTT. As protein: CASSGRQGQGASGELFF.

The chain uses TRBV18 and TRBJ2-3; D is unresolved. V lost 7 bases, J lost 1 base, and 9 bases lay in between. This CDR3 spans 13 amino acids. Per germline, CDR1 KGHSH and CDR2 LQKENI. CDR3 nucleotides: TGTGCCAGCTTGGACGGTGGCACAGATACGCAGTATTTT. Residues: CASLDGGTDTQYF.

This sequence joins TRBV6-5 and TRBJ2-7; TRBD2 matches at 8 bases. The CDR3 contains 15 residues. CDR1 is MNHEY and CDR2 is SVGAGI in the germline V gene. With V trimmed by 5 bases and J by 5 bases, 11 bases remained unmatched. The CDR3 DNA follows: TGTGCCAGCAGTCGCCCGGGACTAGGGTTGAACGAGCAGTACTTC. Translating gives CASSRPGLGLNEQYF.

J is TRBJ2-7 and V is TRBV7-8; 7 bases map to TRBD1. The junction had 9 bases not matched to a gene; V was cut back by 3 bases and J by 4 bases. The germline V gene encodes CDR1 SGHVS and CDR2 FQNEAQ. The CDR3 extends over 15 amino acids. The CDR3 protein is CASSFRTGTVYEQYF. CDR3 DNA: TGTGCCAGCAGCTTTAGAACCGGGACAGTTTACGAGCAGTACTTC. The full variable domain, completed using reference TRBV7-8 and TRBJ2-7, is GAGVSQSPRYKVAKRGQDVALRCDPISGHVSLFWYQQALGQGPEFLTYFQNEAQLDKSGLPSDRFFAERPEGSVSTLKIQRTQQEDSAVYLCASSFRTGTVYEQYFGPGTRLTVT.

This chain connects TRBV30 to TRBJ2-7, with D unresolved. Germline-derived CDR1 and CDR2 are GTSNPN and SVGIG (reference sequence). Trimming took off 0 bases at V and 2 bases at J, with 14 bases between the two ends. This CDR3 spans 15 amino acids. In DNA form, the CDR3 reads TGTGCCTGGAGTGTAGACACTCGCCGGACCTACGAGCAGTACTTC. This encodes CAWSVDTRRTYEQYF.